This T cell receptor beta chain was captured by sequencing in a study of beta chain features in type 1 diabetes listed by TCRdb under 2018. Turning to the overall study: Mean age, gender distribution, total cell number and subset yield were not different between patients and healthy donors. A total of 107,917,701 sorted cells were examined across all samples, and the number of cells per subset was strongly correlated with RNA yield. In the study, recently diagnosed type 1 diabetes patients and matched healthy donors were compared on the TCRB repertoires of their sorted circulating CD4+ T cell subsets. Whereas all 30 or so donors provided naive and central memory subsets, regulatory and stem cell-like memory subsets were isolated from just 8 patients and roughly 8 healthy donors. Paper-wide results and their limitations: In all four CD4+ subsets, TCRB CDR3 length was moderately but significantly shorter in type 1 diabetes patients. Because cDNA was sequenced instead of genomic DNA, highly expressing activated cells could be over-represented, though the groups showed no difference in activation or CD3 levels. PCR might favor shorter templates, but patient and control samples were amplified and corrected together, so any skew would affect both groups equally. HLA sub-analyses involved small numbers of individuals, so any influence of HLA type on TCRB rearrangement remained unresolved. Naive, central memory and regulatory TCRB repertoires appeared to be more similar among patients than among healthy donors. Fewer insertions and more nucleotide deletions at VDJ recombination sites were observed in patients with type 1 diabetes, implying thymic rearrangement abnormalities.

The entire amount of isolated RNA was reverse transcribed using the High Capacity cDNA Reverse Transcription Kit, so the sequenced TCRB transcripts were expressed ones. Naive, central memory and regulatory T cell samples underwent deep immunoSEQ sequencing, averaging around 3.9 million total reads per sample. Sorted cells were lysed in RLT buffer and RNA was extracted with DNase-treated RNeasy Micro or Mini kits, depending on cell number. Each cell subset was processed separately to prevent cross-contamination, with patient and healthy donor samples processed together. The immunoSEQ multiplex PCR was used to amplify TCRB sequences from cDNA, yielding 87-bp fragments that span the CDR3 region. The amplicons were sequenced using the Illumina HiSeq platform. In the original analysis: Synthetic template baselines were used to correct PCR bias computationally, reads within Hamming distance 2 were collapsed together, and singletons that could not be merged were discarded. Reads were aligned to IMGT to assign V, D and J genes, CDR3 length, and insertions or deletions at six rearrangement sites. Within each subset, clonotype counts were normalized to sorted cell number, and only after that were true diversity and Gini coefficients computed with the tcR R package. Repertoire sharing was quantified using the overlap coefficient calculated on TCRB nucleotide sequences. Out-of-frame TCRB sequences from naive cells were analyzed as a proxy for the pre-selection repertoire. Drawn from immuneACCESS, this table holds only the in-frame rearrangements with V and J called that TCRdb kept. Clones are partly lost; checked studies trace under half to an unresolved V gene and leave the rest unexplained. V and J calls and clone size follow that table, whereas D and trimming were derived from the DNA. The sample yields some 410,000 clones; about 15% were counted once. Less than 0.04% of the sample belongs to the ten largest clones.

Clipping removes 2 bases from V and 1 base from J, with 3 as the unmatched junction base count. The CDR3 runs 15 amino acids, cysteine and phenylalanine included. Only the CDR3 portion is preserved as DNA: 45 bases, with reading frame beginning at the first base. Sequences SGHDN (CDR1) and FVKESK (CDR2) are obtained from the germline V gene. From each donor, a single peripheral blood sample of around 120 mL on average was drawn into heparinised tubes. A BD FACSAria II and a panel including CD45RO, CCR7, CD25, CD127, CD95 and CD27 were used to sort naive, central memory, regulatory and stem cell-like memory CD4+ T cells. Purity was above 98% for every sorted population. PBMCs were separated immediately by Lymphoprep density gradient centrifugation and were stained directly, without being cultured. So that batch effects would be minimized, each experiment stained and sorted samples in pairs, pairing one healthy donor with one patient.

Note on this clone: The antigen it binds to is not known. Base quality data are lacking; no much larger clone is found one base away.

The sequencing sample was made of naive CD4+ T cells from blood. The cell subset or site label, as the study defines it: true naive CD4+ T cells. Recombination linked TRBV14 to TRBJ2-5; a stretch of 8 junction bases matches TRBD2. The TCR originated in a man aged 30 to 45 in good health. The CDR3 sequence is CASSQFSGIQETQYF. The nucleotide sequence is TGTGCCAGCAGCCAATTTAGCGGGATCCAAGAGACCCAGTACTTC.